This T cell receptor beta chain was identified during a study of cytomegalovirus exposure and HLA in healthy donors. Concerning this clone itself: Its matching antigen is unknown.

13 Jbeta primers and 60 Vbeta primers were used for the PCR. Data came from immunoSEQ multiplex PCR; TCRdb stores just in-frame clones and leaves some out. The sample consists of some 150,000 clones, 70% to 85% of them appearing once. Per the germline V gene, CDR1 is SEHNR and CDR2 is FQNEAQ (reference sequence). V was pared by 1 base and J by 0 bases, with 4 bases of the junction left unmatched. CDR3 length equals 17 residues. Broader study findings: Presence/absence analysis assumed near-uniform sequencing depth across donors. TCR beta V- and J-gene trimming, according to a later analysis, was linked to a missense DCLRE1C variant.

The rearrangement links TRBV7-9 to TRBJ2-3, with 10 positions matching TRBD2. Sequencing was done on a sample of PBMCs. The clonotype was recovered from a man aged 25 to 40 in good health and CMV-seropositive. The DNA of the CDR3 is TGTGCCAGCAGCTTAGGACTAGCGGGCCCTAGCACAGATACGCAGTATTTT. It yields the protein CASSLGLAGPSTDTQYF.